The clone carrying this T cell receptor beta chain has a count of ten or more. Its antigen is currently unknown. This specimen belongs to a study of T cells in Graves' hyperthyroidism and ophthalmopathy. Background on the study: Staff took peripheral blood when the initial diagnosis was made, before any treatment began.

The hyperthyroidism was newly diagnosed and had lasted under 2 months; the patients were aged 18 to 65. Fresh 10 ml peripheral blood yielded PBMCs. Using RNA transcripts as the source, TCR beta CDR3 regions were amplified. When the TCR CDR3 underwent first-round RT-PCR, the HTBI primer set was used. TCRdb re-analysed the multiplex PCR reads in MiXCR, keeping a single row per CDR3 protein. The table shows some 400,000 distinct CDR3 sequences, with about a fifth occurring only once. The CDR3 sequence is 13 residues long. The junction had 5 bases not matched to a gene; V was cut back by 5 bases and J by 6 bases. Germline CDR1 is SEHNR and CDR2 is FQNEAQ (reference sequence). Broader study findings: Most expanded thyroid clonotypes above 0.001 also appeared in blood.

V gene TRBV7-9 combines with J gene TRBJ1-1; 8 bases are a match to TRBD1. The sequencing input was blood. The receptor comes from a woman aged 18 to 35 with Graves' hyperthyroidism. The CDR3 loop is CASSQTGDAEAFF. CDR3 nucleotide sequence: TGTGCCAGCAGCCAGACAGGGGACGCTGAAGCTTTCTTT.